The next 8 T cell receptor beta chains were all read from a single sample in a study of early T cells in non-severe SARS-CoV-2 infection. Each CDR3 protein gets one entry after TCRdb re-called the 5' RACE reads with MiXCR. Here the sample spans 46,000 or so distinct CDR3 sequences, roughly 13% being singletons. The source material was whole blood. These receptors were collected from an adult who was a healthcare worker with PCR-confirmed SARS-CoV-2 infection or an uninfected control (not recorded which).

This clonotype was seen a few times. This CDR3 reads CSVGSSNQPQHF. CDR3 bases: TGCAGCGTTGGAAGTAGCAATCAGCCCCAGCATTTT. The chain recombines TRBV29-1 with TRBJ1-5; no clear D gene. V was shortened by 4 bases and J by 0 bases, with 4 bases between the two germline ends. Germline V gene data show CDR1 as SQVTM and CDR2 as ANQGSEA. This CDR3 region has 12 residues.

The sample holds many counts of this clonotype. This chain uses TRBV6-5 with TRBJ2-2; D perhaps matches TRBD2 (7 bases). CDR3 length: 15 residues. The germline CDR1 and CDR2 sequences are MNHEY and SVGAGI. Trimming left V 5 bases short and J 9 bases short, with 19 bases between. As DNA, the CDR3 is TGTGCCAGCAGTCTCCTGGGGGGGGCAAGTAGGGAGCTGTTTTTT. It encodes CASSLLGGASRELFF.

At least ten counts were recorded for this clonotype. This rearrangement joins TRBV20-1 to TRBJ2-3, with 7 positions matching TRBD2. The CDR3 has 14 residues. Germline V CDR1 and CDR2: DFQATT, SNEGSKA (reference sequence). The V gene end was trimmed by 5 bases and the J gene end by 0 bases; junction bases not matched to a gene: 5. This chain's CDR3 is CSAANGGSTDTQYF. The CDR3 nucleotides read TGCAGTGCTGCGAACGGGGGGAGCACAGATACGCAGTATTTT.

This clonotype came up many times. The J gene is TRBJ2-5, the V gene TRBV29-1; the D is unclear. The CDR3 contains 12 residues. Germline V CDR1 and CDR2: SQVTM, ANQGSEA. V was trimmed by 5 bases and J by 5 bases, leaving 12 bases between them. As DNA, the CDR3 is TGCAGCGTTCAGACGGCCGGGGAGACCCAGTACTTC. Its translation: CSVQTAGETQYF.

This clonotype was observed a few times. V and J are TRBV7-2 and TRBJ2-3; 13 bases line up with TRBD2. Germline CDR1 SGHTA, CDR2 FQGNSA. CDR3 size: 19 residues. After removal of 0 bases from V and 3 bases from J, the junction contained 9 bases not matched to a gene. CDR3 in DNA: TGTGCCAGCAGCTTAGCTCCCCCGGGACTAGCGGGGAGAACAGATACGCAGTATTTT. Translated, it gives CASSLAPPGLAGRTDTQYF.

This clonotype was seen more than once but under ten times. CDR3 nucleotide sequence: TGCGCCAGCAGCCTACAAACTAGCGGGAGACTCACAGATACGCAGTATTTT. Its protein product is CASSLQTSGRLTDTQYF. The rearrangement uses TRBV4-1 and TRBJ2-3, with TRBD2 matching 11 bases. Losses at the gene ends were 4 bases for V and 2 bases for J; bases not matched to a gene: 8. This CDR3 contains 17 residues. Germline-derived CDR1 and CDR2 are MGHRA and YSYEKL.

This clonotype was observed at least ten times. CDR3 residues: CASSPQAISGNEQYF. In nucleotides, the CDR3 is TGTGCCAGCAGCCCACAAGCCATCTCGGGAAACGAGCAGTACTTC. The chain links TRBV7-6 to TRBJ2-7; tentatively, D is TRBD2 (5 bases). CDR3 size: 15 residues. Germline V CDR1 and CDR2: SGHVS, FNYEAQ. Trimming took 5 bases from V and 5 from J, leaving 19 bases between them.

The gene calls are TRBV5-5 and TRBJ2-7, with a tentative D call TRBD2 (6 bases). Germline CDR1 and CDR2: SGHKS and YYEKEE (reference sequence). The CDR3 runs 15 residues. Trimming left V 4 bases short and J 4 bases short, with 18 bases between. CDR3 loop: CASSREAGRVYEQYF. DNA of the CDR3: TGTGCCAGCAGCAGGGAGGCGGGTCGGGTTTACGAGCAGTACTTC.